The rows below give T cell receptor beta chains drawn from one sample of a study of blood T cell repertoires in COVID-19. TCRdb's copy holds only in-frame clones and misses some; the assay was immunoSEQ multiplex PCR. The table includes approximately 100,000 clones, less than 85% detected once. Input material: peripheral blood. These receptors came from a man between 65 and 85 years old with active or convalescent COVID-19. The CDR3 runs from the conserved cysteine through the conserved F or W. D genes are given only for firm matches. Part of the rows lack a size; the others show once, few, many or a class for expanded clones.

cdr3_aa: CASSYSGLAGVYNEQFF; cdr3_nt: TGTGCCAGCAGTTACTCGGGACTAGCGGGAGTATACAATGAGCAGTTCTTC; v_call: TRBV6-2/TRBV6-3; j_call: TRBJ2-1; d_call: TRBD2; clone_size: -
cdr3_aa: CASSLRGLGQPQHF; cdr3_nt: TGTGCCAGCAGCTTGCGAGGGTTAGGGCAGCCCCAGCATTTT; v_call: TRBV5-6; j_call: TRBJ1-5; d_call: -; clone_size: -
cdr3_aa: CASSQVSSRGNEQFF; cdr3_nt: TGTGCCAGCAGCCAAGTTAGTTCGAGAGGAAATGAGCAGTTCTTC; v_call: TRBV3-1/TRBV3-2; j_call: TRBJ2-1; d_call: -; clone_size: -
cdr3_aa: CASSLDANRVFGNTIYF; cdr3_nt: TGTGCCAGCAGCTTGGACGCCAACAGGGTTTTTGGAAACACCATATATTTT; v_call: TRBV5-5; j_call: TRBJ1-3; d_call: -; clone_size: -
cdr3_aa: CASRRDGGANVLTF; cdr3_nt: TGTGCCAGCCGGAGGGATGGTGGGGCCAACGTCCTGACTTTC; v_call: TRBV7-2; j_call: TRBJ2-6; d_call: -; clone_size: once
cdr3_aa: CASSVARTSGAYNEQFF; cdr3_nt: TGTGCCAGCAGCGTAGCTAGAACTAGCGGGGCGTACAATGAGCAGTTCTTC; v_call: TRBV9; j_call: TRBJ2-1; d_call: TRBD2; clone_size: -
cdr3_aa: CASSLATDGAEKLFF; cdr3_nt: TGTGCCAGCAGCCTGGCCACCGATGGGGCTGAAAAACTGTTTTTT; v_call: TRBV3-1/TRBV3-2; j_call: TRBJ1-4; d_call: -; clone_size: -
cdr3_aa: CATGGLNTEAFF; cdr3_nt: TGTGCCACCGGAGGTTTGAACACTGAAGCTTTCTTT; v_call: TRBV19; j_call: TRBJ1-1; d_call: -; clone_size: few
cdr3_aa: CASSRQGQLNSPLHF; cdr3_nt: TGTGCCAGCAGCAGACAGGGGCAATTAAATTCACCCCTCCACTTT; v_call: TRBV9; j_call: TRBJ1-6; d_call: TRBD1; clone_size: -
cdr3_aa: CASSLTGNGYTF; cdr3_nt: TGTGCCAGCAGCCTCACAGGAAATGGCTACACCTTC; v_call: TRBV14; j_call: TRBJ1-2; d_call: -; clone_size: -
cdr3_aa: CASSLYSYSYGYTF; cdr3_nt: TGTGCCAGCAGCCTCTACTCCTATAGCTATGGCTACACCTTC; v_call: TRBV5-6; j_call: TRBJ1-2; d_call: -; clone_size: -
cdr3_aa: CATSRENPRTGELFF; cdr3_nt: TGTGCCACCAGCAGAGAAAACCCGAGAACCGGGGAGCTGTTTTTT; v_call: TRBV15; j_call: TRBJ2-2; d_call: -; clone_size: -
cdr3_aa: CASSTPGGTGELFF; cdr3_nt: TGTGCCAGCAGCACCCCGGGGGGCACCGGGGAGCTGTTTTTT; v_call: TRBV11-3; j_call: TRBJ2-2; d_call: TRBD2; clone_size: -
cdr3_aa: CAINRLAGDYNEQFF; cdr3_nt: TGTGCCATCAACAGACTAGCGGGGGACTACAATGAGCAGTTCTTC; v_call: TRBV10-3; j_call: TRBJ2-1; d_call: TRBD2; clone_size: -
cdr3_aa: CASSARTGVLNTEAFF; cdr3_nt: TGTGCCAGTAGTGCCCGGACAGGAGTTTTGAACACTGAAGCTTTCTTT; v_call: TRBV19; j_call: TRBJ1-1; d_call: TRBD1; clone_size: -
cdr3_aa: CASSLMSGVVGSPLHF; cdr3_nt: TGTGCCAGCAGCTTGATGTCAGGGGTGGTAGGTTCACCCCTCCACTTT; v_call: TRBV5-5; j_call: TRBJ1-6; d_call: -; clone_size: -